This entry is about one T cell receptor (beta chain). There is no known antigen for this receptor. Nothing much larger sits one base from this clone, and base qualities are not available. The sample comes from a study of control samples from healthy donors and cancer patients (dated by TCRdb to about 2020). Library preparation was by the immunoSEQ multiplex PCR assay. In TCRdb, the immuneACCESS table is reduced to in-frame sequences with V and J assigned. These tables do not hold every clone; where another copy was compared, an unresolved V gene accounts for under half, and the others remain unexplained. For this sample the table gives around 100,000 clones, of which 92% were detected only once. The ten biggest clones cover around 2.8% of the sample. The material sequenced was blood. The receptor's source is a human donor in good health. The donor label of this sample is uncertain.

The CDR3 region reads CATHGGTGNQPQHF. The nucleotide sequence is given as TGTGCCACACATGGGGGGACGGGGAATCAGCCCCAGCATTTT. The chain links TRBV19 with TRBJ1-5, with a weak D call of TRBD1 (5 bases match). The cysteine opens and the phenylalanine closes a CDR3 of 14 amino acids. The DNA shown is the 42-base CDR3, in frame from base 1. CDR1 and CDR2 are drawn from the germline V gene (reference sequence): LNHDA, SQIVND. V loses 10 bases of germline sequence and J loses 4 bases, and the interval between the two ends is 17 bases.